The 21 T cell receptor beta chains given below trace back to one sample, sequenced in a study of blood T cell repertoires in COVID-19 (dated by TCRdb to the early 2020s). Library prep was done by the immunoSEQ multiplex PCR assay. TCRdb mirrors the immuneACCESS table, restricted to in-frame sequences. Some clones are absent from its copies; in checked studies, under half trace to an unresolved V gene, and the reason for the others is unknown. The sample table contains over 200,000 clones; only one count was recorded for approximately 90% of them. Together, the top ten hold approximately 2.6% of the sample. The sequencing input was peripheral blood. Every receptor here comes from a man aged 25-40 years with COVID-19, enrolled during active disease.

The rearrangement links TRBV7-2 to TRBJ2-1; 10 positions agree with TRBD2. Germline CDR1 SGHTA, CDR2 FQGNSA. CDR3 length: 17 residues. With 4 bases clipped from V and 9 bases from J, the junction kept 15 bases outside the gene matches. The DNA for the CDR3 is TGTGCCAGCAGCTCACTCAGGGCTAGCGGGAGTAATGGTGAGCAGTTCTTC. Protein sequence: CASSSLRASGSNGEQFF.

This clone was counted once. The chain is built from TRBV7-9 and TRBJ1-1, with a tentative D call TRBD1 (6 bases). Germline V gives CDR1 SEHNR, CDR2 FQNEAQ (reference sequence). V lost 5 bases and J lost 0, with 16 bases in between. CDR3 length: 16 residues. CDR3 loop: CASSPRQVRMNTEAFF. CDR3 DNA sequence: TGTGCCAGCAGCCCCCGACAGGTCCGCATGAACACTGAAGCTTTCTTT.

The chain has TRBV2 and TRBJ2-1, with D possibly TRBD2 on 5 matching bases. Germline V gene sequence: CDR1 SNHLY, CDR2 FYNNEI. The CDR3 extends over 15 amino acids. The V end was cut by 7 bases, the J end by 0 bases, with 13 bases between. The CDR3 here is CASNRERSSYNEQFF. The CDR3 DNA reads TGTGCCAGCAACCGCGAGCGGAGCTCCTACAATGAGCAGTTCTTC.

This clone was recorded once. The CDR3, as DNA: TGTGCCAGCTCACCATCATCCAGTACCTACGAGCAGTACTTC. Amino acid sequence: CASSPSSSTYEQYF. The chain carries TRBV18 and TRBJ2-7; D is undetermined. Trimming took off 2 bases at V and 2 bases at J, with 10 bases between the two ends. The CDR3 spans 14 residues. CDR1 is KGHSH and CDR2 is LQKENI in the germline V gene.

The chain has TRBV7-3 and TRBJ2-1, with D possibly matching TRBD2 (7 bases). V was shortened by 4 bases and J by 0 bases, with 19 bases between the two germline ends. Germline V gene data show CDR1 as SGHTA and CDR2 as FQGTGA. The CDR3 covers 18 residues. The CDR3 DNA reads as TGTGCCAGCAGCTCTGGGGGGGCGATTCGTAGCTCCTACAATGAGCAGTTCTTC. It translates to CASSSGGAIRSSYNEQFF.

CDR3 in amino acids: CASSSTGGTEAFF. In nucleotides, the CDR3 is TGTGCCAGCAGTTCTACAGGGGGCACTGAAGCTTTCTTT. The chain combines TRBV6-5 with TRBJ1-1, with 8 nucleotides matching TRBD1. The CDR3 is 13 residues long. Trimming at V came to 4 bases and at J to 4 bases, leaving 2 bases not matched to a gene. Germline CDR1 MNHEY, CDR2 SVGAGI.

The rearrangement joins TRBV24-1 to TRBJ2-2; D might be TRBD1 (6 bases). Germline CDR1 is KGHDR and CDR2 is SFDVKD. V was pared by 8 bases and J by 0 bases, with 15 bases between. The CDR3 covers 16 residues. The CDR3 sequence: CATTQTGTSNTGELFF. The DNA for the CDR3 is TGTGCCACCACTCAGACCGGGACATCGAACACCGGGGAGCTGTTTTTT.

This chain connects TRBV6-5 to TRBJ1-2; D possibly corresponds to TRBD1 (6 bases). Germline assignment: CDR1 MNHEY and CDR2 SVGAGI. V was clipped by 6 bases and J by 5 bases, with 13 bases between them. The CDR3 has 13 amino acids. CDR3 nucleotides: TGTGCCAGCAGAAGGACAGACAGATATGGCTACACCTTC. Translation: CASRRTDRYGYTF.

The chain joins TRBV9 to TRBJ1-1; 9 bases line up with TRBD1. CDR1 is SGDLS and CDR2 is YYNGEE in the germline V gene. With V trimmed by 4 bases and J by 4 bases, 5 bases remained unmatched. The CDR3 covers 14 residues. The CDR3 sequence: CASSPGQGSTEAFF. The CDR3 nucleotides read TGTGCCAGCAGCCCGGGACAGGGTAGCACTGAAGCTTTCTTT.

This clone was observed at least ten times. The rearrangement joins TRBV6-4 to TRBJ2-1, with TRBD2 identical over 12 bases. There are 16 residues in the CDR3. The V gene end was trimmed by 0 bases and the J gene end by 4 bases; junction bases not matched to a gene: 1. The germline V gene has CDR1 MRHNA and CDR2 SNTAGT. CDR3 protein: CASSDSTSGSYNEQFF. DNA of the CDR3: TGTGCCAGCAGTGACTCGACTAGCGGGAGTTACAATGAGCAGTTCTTC.

The chain employs TRBV19 and TRBJ1-1, with D unclear. V was trimmed by 3 bases and J by 9 bases, leaving 11 bases between them. The CDR3 consists of 12 residues. Germline V gene data show CDR1 as LNHDA and CDR2 as SQIVND (reference sequence). DNA of the CDR3: TGTGCCAGTAGTATCCCCCCACACCAAGCTTTCTTT. Amino acids: CASSIPPHQAFF.

V and J are TRBV2 and TRBJ1-1; possible D gene TRBD1, 6 bases. Germline V gene lookup returns CDR1 SNHLY and CDR2 FYNNEI. CDR3 length: 12 amino acids. Trimming took 9 bases from V and 1 from J, leaving 9 bases between them. The CDR3 reads CARRTENTEAFF. In nucleotides, the CDR3 is TGTGCCAGAAGGACAGAGAACACTGAAGCTTTCTTT.

This rearrangement joins TRBV24-1 to TRBJ1-2, with TRBD1 identical over 10 bases. Germline V gene sequence: CDR1 KGHDR, CDR2 SFDVKD. This CDR3 contains 15 residues. V was pared by 3 bases and J by 7 bases, with 7 bases of the junction left unmatched. CDR3 coding DNA: TGTGCCACCAGTGATCCGGGACAGGGGTTTACTGGCTACACCTTC. This codes for CATSDPGQGFTGYTF.

The chain is built from TRBV19 and TRBJ2-7; 8 bases are shared with TRBD1. The length of the CDR3 is 16 residues. Germline values: CDR1 LNHDA, CDR2 SQIVND (reference sequence). V was pared by 0 bases and J by 1 base, with 5 bases of the junction left unmatched. The CDR3 region is CASSIDGQGASYEQYF. Written as DNA, the CDR3 is TGTGCCAGTAGTATAGATGGACAGGGAGCTTCCTACGAGCAGTACTTC.

The chain joins TRBV4-1 to TRBJ2-1, with 10 bases fitting TRBD2. V shed 0 bases and J 2 bases; nucleotides not matched to a gene: 10. The CDR3 extends over 19 amino acids. CDR1 MGHRA and CDR2 YSYEKL come from the germline V gene. The CDR3 is CASSQDPLVLAGAYNEQFF. The CDR3 DNA reads TGCGCCAGCAGCCAAGATCCCCTTGTCCTAGCGGGGGCCTACAATGAGCAGTTCTTC.

CDR3 nucleotide sequence: TGTGCCAGCATCCCTATTCCGGGACTAGCGGGATCGAACACCGGGGAGCTGTTTTTT. Translated, it gives CASIPIPGLAGSNTGELFF. The J gene is TRBJ2-2, the V gene TRBV6-2 or TRBV6-3, with TRBD2 matching 13 bases. Germline CDR1 reads MNHEY; CDR2 reads SVGEGT. Trimming at V came to 7 bases and at J to 0 bases, leaving 11 bases not matched to a gene. This CDR3 is built from 19 residues.

This chain uses TRBV15 with TRBJ1-1; D is possibly TRBD1 (6 bases). Trimming removed 4 bases at V and 8 bases at J, with 26 bases between. CDR3 size: 17 residues. Germline loops: CDR1 LNHNV, CDR2 YYDKDF (reference sequence). The CDR3 is CATSTPPPGRGFIEAFF. CDR3 nucleotide sequence: TGTGCCACCAGCACCCCCCCGCCGGGCAGGGGTTTTATCGAAGCTTTCTTT.

The J gene is TRBJ2-1, the V gene TRBV6-6; D possibly corresponds to TRBD1 (6 bases). This CDR3 is built from 13 residues. Trimming stripped 2 bases from V and 4 bases from J, with 6 bases between. The germline V gene encodes CDR1 MNHNY and CDR2 SVGAGI (reference sequence). The CDR3 is CASSYTGYNEQFF. CDR3 sequence (DNA): TGTGCCAGCAGTTACACAGGGTACAATGAGCAGTTCTTC.

The chain joins TRBV7-9 to TRBJ1-2; D perhaps matches TRBD1 (5 bases). CDR3 length equals 15 residues. Germline V gives CDR1 SEHNR, CDR2 FQNEAQ (reference sequence). Deletions cut 5 bases from V and 0 bases from J, with 13 bases between. This CDR3 reads CASSKFDSPNYGYTF. CDR3 coding DNA: TGTGCCAGCAGCAAATTCGACAGCCCTAACTATGGCTACACCTTC.

The chain has TRBV24-1 and TRBJ2-1; D is possibly TRBD2 (6 bases). CDR3 length: 14 amino acids. V lost 5 bases, J lost 8 bases, and 15 bases lay in between. Per germline, CDR1 KGHDR and CDR2 SFDVKD. The CDR3 loop reads CATSALGGGHEQFF. CDR3 nucleotide sequence: TGTGCCACCAGTGCTCTGGGGGGTGGCCATGAGCAGTTCTTC.

The V gene is TRBV4-1, the J gene TRBJ2-4; TRBD1 might be the D (5 bases). V was clipped by 0 bases and J by 4 bases, with 10 bases between them. This CDR3 is 15 amino acids long. Germline-derived CDR1 and CDR2 are MGHRA and YSYEKL. CDR3 region: CASSQDSTVKNIQYF. The DNA for the CDR3 is TGCGCCAGCAGCCAAGATTCGACAGTAAAAAACATTCAGTACTTC.